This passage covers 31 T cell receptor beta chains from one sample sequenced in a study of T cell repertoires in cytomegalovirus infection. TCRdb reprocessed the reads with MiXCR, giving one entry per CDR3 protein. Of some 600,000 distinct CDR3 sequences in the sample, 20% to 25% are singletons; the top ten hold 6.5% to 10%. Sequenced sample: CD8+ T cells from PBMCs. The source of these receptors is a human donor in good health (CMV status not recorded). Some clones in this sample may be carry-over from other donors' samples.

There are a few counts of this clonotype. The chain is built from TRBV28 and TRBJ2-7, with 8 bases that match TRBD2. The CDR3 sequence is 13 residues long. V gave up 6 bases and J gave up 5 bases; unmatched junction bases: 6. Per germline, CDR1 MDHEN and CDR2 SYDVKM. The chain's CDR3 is CASSPAGGDEQYV. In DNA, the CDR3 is TGTGCCAGCAGCCCCGCGGGGGGCGACGAGCAGTACGTC.

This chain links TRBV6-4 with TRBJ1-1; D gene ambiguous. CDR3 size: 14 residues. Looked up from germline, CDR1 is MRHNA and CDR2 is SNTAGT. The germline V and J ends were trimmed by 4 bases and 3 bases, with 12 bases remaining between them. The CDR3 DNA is TGTGCCAGCAGTGCCTCGGGCTTTTACACTGAAGCTTTCTTT. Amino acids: CASSASGFYTEAFF.

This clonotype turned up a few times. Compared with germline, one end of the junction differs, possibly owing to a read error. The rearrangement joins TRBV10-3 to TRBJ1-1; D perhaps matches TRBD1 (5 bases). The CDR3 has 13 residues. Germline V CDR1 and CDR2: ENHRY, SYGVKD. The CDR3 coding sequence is TGTGCCATCGGTGAGGAAGGGGACACTGAAGCTTTCTTT. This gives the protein CAIGEEGDTEAFF.

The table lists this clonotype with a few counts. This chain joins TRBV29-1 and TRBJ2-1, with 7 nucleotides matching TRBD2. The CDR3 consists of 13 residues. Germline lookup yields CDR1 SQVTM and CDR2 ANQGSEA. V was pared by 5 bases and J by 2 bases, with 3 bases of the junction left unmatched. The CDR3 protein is CSVSGVAYNEQFF. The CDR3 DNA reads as TGCAGCGTTAGCGGGGTAGCCTACAATGAGCAGTTCTTC.

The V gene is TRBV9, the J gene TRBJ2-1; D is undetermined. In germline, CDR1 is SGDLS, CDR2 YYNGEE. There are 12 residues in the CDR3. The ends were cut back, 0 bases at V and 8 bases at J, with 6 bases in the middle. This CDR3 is CASSVEGYEQFF. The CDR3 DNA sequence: TGTGCCAGCAGCGTAGAAGGGTATGAGCAGTTCTTC.

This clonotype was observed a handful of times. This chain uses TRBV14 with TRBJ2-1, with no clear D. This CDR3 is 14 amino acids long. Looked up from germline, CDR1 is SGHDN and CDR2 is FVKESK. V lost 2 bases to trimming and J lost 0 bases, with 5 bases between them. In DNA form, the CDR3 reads TGTGCCAGCAGCCAAATGAGCTCCTACAATGAGCAGTTCTTC. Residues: CASSQMSSYNEQFF.

CDR3 region: CASSLRGGETQYF. The CDR3 nucleotides read TGTGCCAGCAGTCTGAGGGGTGGGGAGACCCAGTACTTC. The chain links TRBV12-3 or TRBV12-4 to TRBJ2-5, with D possibly called TRBD1 or TRBD2 (5 bases each). Trimming removed 5 bases from V and 5 bases from J, with 12 bases in between. The CDR3 loop spans 13 amino acids.

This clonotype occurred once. CDR3 region: CASSFPDRGLLDTQYF. The CDR3 nucleotides are TGTGCCAGCAGTTTCCCGGACAGGGGGCTTTTGGATACGCAGTATTTT. The chain joins TRBV6-2 or TRBV6-3 to TRBJ2-3, with 11 bases identical to TRBD1. J lost 6 bases, V lost 4 bases, and 9 bases had no gene match. Germline V CDR1 and CDR2: MNHEY, SVGEGT. The CDR3 has 16 amino acids.

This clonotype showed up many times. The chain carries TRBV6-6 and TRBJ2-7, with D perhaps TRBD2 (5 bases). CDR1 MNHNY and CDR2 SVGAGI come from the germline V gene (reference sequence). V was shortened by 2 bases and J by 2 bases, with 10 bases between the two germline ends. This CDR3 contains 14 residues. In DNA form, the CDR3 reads TGTGCCAGCAGTTACGAGCAGGAGGCCTACGAGCAGTACTTC. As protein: CASSYEQEAYEQYF.

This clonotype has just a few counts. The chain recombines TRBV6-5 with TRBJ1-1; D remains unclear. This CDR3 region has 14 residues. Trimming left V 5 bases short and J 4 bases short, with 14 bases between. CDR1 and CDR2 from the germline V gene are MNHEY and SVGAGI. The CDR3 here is CASSPSAISTEAFF. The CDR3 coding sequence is TGTGCCAGCAGTCCCTCCGCCATCAGCACTGAAGCTTTCTTT.

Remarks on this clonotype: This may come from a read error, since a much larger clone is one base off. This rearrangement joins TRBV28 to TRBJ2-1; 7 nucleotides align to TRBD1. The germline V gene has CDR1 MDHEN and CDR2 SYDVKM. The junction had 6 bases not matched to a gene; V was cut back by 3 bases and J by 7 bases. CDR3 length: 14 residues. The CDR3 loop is CASSLVRGRNEQFF. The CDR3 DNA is TGTGCCAGCAGTTTGGTTAGGGGGCGGAATGAGCAGTTCTTC.

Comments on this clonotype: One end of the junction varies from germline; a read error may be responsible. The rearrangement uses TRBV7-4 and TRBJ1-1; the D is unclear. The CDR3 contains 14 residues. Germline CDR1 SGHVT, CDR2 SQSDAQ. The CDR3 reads CVSFPSGKNTEAFF. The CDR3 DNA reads TGTGTCAGCTTTCCAAGTGGAAAGAACACTGAAGCTTTCTTT. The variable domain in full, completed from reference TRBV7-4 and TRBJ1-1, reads GAGVSQSPRYKVAKRGRDVALRCDSISGHVTLYWYRQTLGQGSEVLTYSQSDAQRDKSGRPSGRFSAERPERSVSTLKIQRTEQGDSAVYLCVSFPSGKNTEAFFGQGTRLTVV.

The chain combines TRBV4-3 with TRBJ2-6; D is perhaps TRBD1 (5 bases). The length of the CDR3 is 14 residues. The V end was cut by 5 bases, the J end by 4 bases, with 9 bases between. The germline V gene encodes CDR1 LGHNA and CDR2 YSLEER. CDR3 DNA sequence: TGCGCCAGCAGCACAAGGACAGGGGCCAACGTCCTGACTTTC. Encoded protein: CASSTRTGANVLTF.

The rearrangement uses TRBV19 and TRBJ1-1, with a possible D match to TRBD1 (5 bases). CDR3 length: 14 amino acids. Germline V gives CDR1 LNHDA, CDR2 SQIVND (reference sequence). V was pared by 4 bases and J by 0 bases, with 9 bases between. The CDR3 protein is CASSNRNMNTEAFF. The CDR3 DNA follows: TGTGCCAGTAGTAACAGGAATATGAACACTGAAGCTTTCTTT.

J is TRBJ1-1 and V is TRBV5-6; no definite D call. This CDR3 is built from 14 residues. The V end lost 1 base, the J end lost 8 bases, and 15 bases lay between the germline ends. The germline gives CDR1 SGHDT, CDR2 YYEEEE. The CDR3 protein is CASSLPPGHIEAFF. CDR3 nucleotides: TGTGCCAGCAGCTTGCCCCCTGGGCATATCGAAGCTTTCTTT.

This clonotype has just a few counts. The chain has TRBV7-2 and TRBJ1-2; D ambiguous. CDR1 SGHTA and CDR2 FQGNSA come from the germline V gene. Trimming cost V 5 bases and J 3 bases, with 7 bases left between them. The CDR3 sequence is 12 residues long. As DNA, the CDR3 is TGTGCCAGCAGCGACGACTACTATGGCTACACCTTC. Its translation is CASSDDYYGYTF.

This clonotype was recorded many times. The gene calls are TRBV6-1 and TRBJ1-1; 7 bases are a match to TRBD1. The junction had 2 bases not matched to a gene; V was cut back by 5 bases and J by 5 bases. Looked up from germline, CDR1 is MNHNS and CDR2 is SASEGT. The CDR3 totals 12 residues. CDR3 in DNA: TGTGCCAGCAGTACCAGGGGGACTGAAGCTTTCTTT. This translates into CASSTRGTEAFF.

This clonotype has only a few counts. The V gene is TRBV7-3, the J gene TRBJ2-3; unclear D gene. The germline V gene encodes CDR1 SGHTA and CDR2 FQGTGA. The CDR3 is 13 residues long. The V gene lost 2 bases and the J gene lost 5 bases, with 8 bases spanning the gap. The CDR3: CASSLLSGDTQYF. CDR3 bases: TGTGCCAGCAGCTTATTGAGTGGAGATACGCAGTATTTT. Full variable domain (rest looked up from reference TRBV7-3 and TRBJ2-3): GAGVSQTPSNKVTEKGKYVELRCDPISGHTALYWYRQSLGQGPEFLIYFQGTGAADDSGLPNDRFFAVRPEGSVSTLKIQRTERGDSAVYLCASSLLSGDTQYFGPGTRLTVL.

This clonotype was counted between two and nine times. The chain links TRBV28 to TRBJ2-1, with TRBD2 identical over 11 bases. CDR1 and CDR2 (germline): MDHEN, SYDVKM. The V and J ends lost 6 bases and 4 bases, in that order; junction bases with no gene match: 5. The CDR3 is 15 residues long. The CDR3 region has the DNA TGTGCCAGCAGCCAGACTAGCGGGGCTTACAATGAGCAGTTCTTC. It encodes CASSQTSGAYNEQFF. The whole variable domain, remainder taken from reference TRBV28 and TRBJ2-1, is DVKVTQSSRYLVKRTGEKVFLECVQDMDHENMFWYRQDPGLGLRLIYFSYDVKMKEKGDIPEGYSVSREKKERFSLILESASTNQTSMYLCASSQTSGAYNEQFFGPGTRLTVL.

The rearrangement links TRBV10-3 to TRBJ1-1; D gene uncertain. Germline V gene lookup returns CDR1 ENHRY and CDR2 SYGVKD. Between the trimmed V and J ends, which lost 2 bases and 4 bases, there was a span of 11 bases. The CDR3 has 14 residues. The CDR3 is CAISEKGRATEAFF. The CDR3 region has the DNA TGTGCCATCAGTGAGAAGGGAAGGGCCACTGAAGCTTTCTTT.

CDR3 residues: CASGEAPGGLYRGRRGEKLFF. DNA for the CDR3: TGTGCCAGTGGGGAAGCTCCGGGGGGTTTATACAGGGGCCGCCGGGGTGAAAAACTGTTTTTT. The J gene is TRBJ1-4, the V gene TRBV25-1; 7 nucleotides agree with TRBD1. CDR3 length equals 21 residues. Germline V gene sequence: CDR1 MGHDK, CDR2 SYGVNS. J was trimmed by 7 bases and V by 9 bases; bases with no gene match: 32. The full variable domain, its missing parts supplied by reference TRBV25-1 and TRBJ1-4, is EADIYQTPRYLVIGTGKKITLECSQTMGHDKMYWYQQDPGMELHLIHYSYGVNSTEKGDLSSESTVSRIRTEHFPLTLESARPSHTSQYLCASGEAPGGLYRGRRGEKLFFGSGTQLSVL.

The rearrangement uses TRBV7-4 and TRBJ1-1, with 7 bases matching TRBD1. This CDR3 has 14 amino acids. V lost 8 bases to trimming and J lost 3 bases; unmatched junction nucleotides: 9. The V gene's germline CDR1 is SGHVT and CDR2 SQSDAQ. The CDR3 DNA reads TGTGCCAGCCTTGGACCAGGGGGGGACACTGAAGCTTTCTTT. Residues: CASLGPGGDTEAFF.

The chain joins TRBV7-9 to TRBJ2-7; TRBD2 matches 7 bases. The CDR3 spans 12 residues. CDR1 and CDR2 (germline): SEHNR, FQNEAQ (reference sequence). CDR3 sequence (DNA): TGTGCCAACAGCGGGGACCATTACGAGCAGTACGTC. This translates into CANSGDHYEQYV.

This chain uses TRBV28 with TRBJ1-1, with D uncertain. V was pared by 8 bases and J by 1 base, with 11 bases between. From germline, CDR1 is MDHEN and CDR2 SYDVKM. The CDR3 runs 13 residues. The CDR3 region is CASYLTTNTEAFF. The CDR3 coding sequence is TGTGCCAGCTATTTGACAACGAACACTGAAGCTTTCTTT.

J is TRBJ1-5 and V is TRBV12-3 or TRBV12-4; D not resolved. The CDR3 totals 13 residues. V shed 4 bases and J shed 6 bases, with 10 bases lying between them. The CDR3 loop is CASSSPGSQPQHF. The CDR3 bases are TGTGCCAGCAGTTCTCCGGGAAGTCAGCCCCAGCATTTT.

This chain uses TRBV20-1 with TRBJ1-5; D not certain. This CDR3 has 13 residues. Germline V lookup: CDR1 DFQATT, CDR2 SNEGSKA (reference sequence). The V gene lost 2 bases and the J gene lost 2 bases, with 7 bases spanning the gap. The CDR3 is CSARLLGNQPQHF. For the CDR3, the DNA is TGCAGTGCTAGACTTCTGGGCAATCAGCCCCAGCATTTT.

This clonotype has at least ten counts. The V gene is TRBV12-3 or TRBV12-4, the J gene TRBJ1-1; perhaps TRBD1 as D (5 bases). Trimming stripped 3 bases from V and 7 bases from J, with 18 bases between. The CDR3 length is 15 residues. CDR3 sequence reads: CASSFGPGLQVEAFF. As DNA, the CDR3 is TGTGCCAGCAGTTTTGGTCCAGGGTTGCAAGTTGAAGCTTTCTTT.

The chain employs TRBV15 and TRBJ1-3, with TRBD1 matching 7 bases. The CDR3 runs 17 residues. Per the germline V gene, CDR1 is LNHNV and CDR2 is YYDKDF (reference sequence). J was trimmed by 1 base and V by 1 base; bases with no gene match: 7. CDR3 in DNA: TGTGCCACCAGCAGAGTCCTAGGGACAGTATCTGGAAACACCATATATTTT. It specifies CATSRVLGTVSGNTIYF. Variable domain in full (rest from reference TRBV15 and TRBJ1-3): DAMVIQNPRYQVTQFGKPVTLSCSQTLNHNVMYWYQQKSSQAPKLLFHYYDKDFNNEADTPDNFQSRRPNTSFCFLDIRSPGLGDTAMYLCATSRVLGTVSGNTIYFGEGSWLTVV.

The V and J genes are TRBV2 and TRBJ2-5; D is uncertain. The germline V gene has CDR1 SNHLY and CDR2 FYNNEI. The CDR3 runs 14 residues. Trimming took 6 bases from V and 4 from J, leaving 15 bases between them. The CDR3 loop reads CASSGPGFAETQYF. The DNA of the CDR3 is TGTGCCAGCAGCGGACCCGGGTTCGCAGAGACCCAGTACTTC.

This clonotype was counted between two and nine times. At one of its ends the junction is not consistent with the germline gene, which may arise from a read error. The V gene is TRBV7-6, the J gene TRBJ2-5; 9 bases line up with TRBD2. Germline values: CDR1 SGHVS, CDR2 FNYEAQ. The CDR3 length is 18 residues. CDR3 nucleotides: TGTGCTAGCAGCCCAACTTCGGAGGAGCGGGGGGCCCAAGAGACCCAGTACTTC. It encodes CASSPTSEERGAQETQYF.

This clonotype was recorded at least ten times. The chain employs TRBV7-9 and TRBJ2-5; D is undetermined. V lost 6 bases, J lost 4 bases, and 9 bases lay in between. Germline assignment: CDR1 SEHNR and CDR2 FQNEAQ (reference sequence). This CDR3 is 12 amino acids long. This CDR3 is CASSRPSETQYF. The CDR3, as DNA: TGTGCCAGCAGTCGGCCTTCAGAGACCCAGTACTTC.